This passage covers 21 T cell receptor beta chains from one sample sequenced in a study of blood T cell repertoires in COVID-19. Clones were sequenced by immunoSEQ multiplex PCR, and TCRdb holds only the in-frame ones, with some missing. The sample lists approximately 170,000 clones; roughly 90% were seen once. Sequenced input: peripheral blood. Receptors were obtained from a man between 18 and 29 years old with COVID-19, enrolled during active disease.

This chain uses TRBV10-3 with TRBJ1-1; TRBD1 aligns across 8 bases. Germline CDR1 is ENHRY and CDR2 is SYGVKD. The CDR3 sequence is 13 residues long. V shed 8 bases and J 4 bases; nucleotides not matched to a gene: 6. The CDR3 loop reads CAISRQGATEAFF. The CDR3 coding sequence is TGTGCCATCTCAAGGCAGGGGGCCACTGAAGCTTTCTTT.

With respect to this clone: At one boundary the junction diverges from the germline segment, which might be a read error. The V call is TRBV25-1, the J call TRBJ1-4, with 7 nucleotides matching TRBD1. CDR3 size: 14 residues. CDR1 is MGHDK and CDR2 is SYGVNS in the germline V gene. As DNA, the CDR3 is TGTGCCAGCGGGTACCGGGACAGCCATGAAAAACTGCTTTTT. Its translation: CASGYRDSHEKLLF.

This chain connects TRBV24-1 to TRBJ2-7, with 7 nucleotides matching TRBD1. V lost 5 bases and J lost 5; bases outside the gene matches: 8. The CDR3 sequence is 14 residues long. Germline V CDR1 and CDR2: KGHDR, SFDVKD. The CDR3 DNA sequence: TGTGCCACCAGTGCAAACAGGGGTTTCGACGAGCAGTACTTC. It is translated as CATSANRGFDEQYF.

This chain links TRBV28 with TRBJ1-2; 7 bases are shared with TRBD1. From germline, CDR1 is MDHEN and CDR2 SYDVKM. J lost 6 bases, V lost 8 bases, and 9 bases had no gene match. The CDR3 length is 13 residues. CDR3 sequence reads: CASLDRSWDGYTF. The CDR3 region has the DNA TGTGCCAGCCTGGACAGGAGCTGGGATGGCTACACCTTC.

This clone was seen once. The V and J genes are TRBV2 and TRBJ2-7, with 7 bases identical to TRBD2. The junction had 11 bases not matched to a gene; V was cut back by 3 bases and J by 3 bases. The CDR3 extends over 16 amino acids. Germline V lookup: CDR1 SNHLY, CDR2 FYNNEI. This CDR3 is CASSDWGGRGIYEQYF. The CDR3 DNA follows: TGTGCCAGCAGTGATTGGGGAGGGAGGGGCATCTACGAGCAGTACTTC.

The rearrangement uses TRBV6-5 and TRBJ1-2; 9 bases map to TRBD1. The CDR3 sequence is 12 residues long. V was pared by 5 bases and J by 7 bases, with 2 bases of the junction left unmatched. The V gene's germline CDR1 is MNHEY and CDR2 SVGAGI. Here the CDR3 reads CASSIQGAGYTF. The CDR3 DNA reads TGTGCCAGCAGTATACAGGGGGCTGGCTACACCTTC.

This rearrangement joins TRBV19 to TRBJ2-2, with 10 bases fitting TRBD1. The CDR3 has 17 amino acids. CDR1 LNHDA and CDR2 SQIVND come from the germline V gene (reference sequence). V dropped 4 bases and J dropped 1; count of bases not matched to a gene: 6. CDR3 region: CASSRTGGNLNTGELFF. CDR3 nucleotide sequence: TGTGCCAGTAGTAGGACAGGGGGAAACTTGAACACCGGGGAGCTGTTTTTT.

V is TRBV13 and J is TRBJ2-7, with 7 positions matching TRBD2. CDR3 length equals 13 residues. In germline, CDR1 is PRHDT, CDR2 FYEKMQ (reference sequence). V trimming: 6 bases; J trimming: 0 bases; junction bases outside the gene matches: 2. CDR3 region: CASSSSGSYEQYF. Here the CDR3 DNA reads TGTGCCAGCAGTTCTAGCGGCTCCTACGAGCAGTACTTC.

This rearrangement joins TRBV19 to TRBJ1-5, with 9 bases lining up with TRBD1. Losses at the gene ends were 5 bases for V and 1 base for J; bases not matched to a gene: 6. Germline assignment: CDR1 LNHDA and CDR2 SQIVND (reference sequence). The CDR3 totals 16 residues. CDR3 in amino acids: CASSSWDRVSNQPQHF. CDR3 bases: TGTGCCAGTAGTTCCTGGGACAGGGTGAGCAATCAGCCCCAGCATTTT.

The chain carries TRBV6-1 and TRBJ2-1; D is undetermined. This CDR3 spans 15 amino acids. Looked up from germline, CDR1 is MNHNS and CDR2 is SASEGT. V dropped 2 bases and J dropped 4 bases, with 12 bases sitting between them. The CDR3 loop reads CASSESQARYNEQFF. The CDR3 DNA is TGTGCCAGCAGTGAATCCCAAGCTAGGTACAATGAGCAGTTCTTC.

The rearrangement uses TRBV7-8 and TRBJ2-7; D is possibly TRBD1 (5 bases). The CDR3 spans 14 residues. Trimming pared 5 bases from V and 4 bases from J, leaving 15 bases between. Looked up from germline, CDR1 is SGHVS and CDR2 is FQNEAQ. The CDR3 DNA reads TGTGCCAGCAGCCCAGAGGCAGGGTGGTACGAGCAGTACTTC. Translating it yields CASSPEAGWYEQYF.

As concerns this clone: A junction boundary mismatches the germline segment, possibly from a read error. V usage is TRBV9 and J usage is TRBJ2-6, with 9 bases that match TRBD1. CDR3 length: 16 amino acids. Looked up from germline, CDR1 is SGDLS and CDR2 is YYNGEE. The CDR3: CASSLTPTGGDNVLTF. CDR3 nucleotide sequence: TGTGCCAGCAGCCTCACCCCGACAGGGGGGGACAACGTCCTGACTTTC.

V gene TRBV4-3 combines with J gene TRBJ1-2; D is possibly TRBD1 (6 bases). CDR3 length: 16 amino acids. V lost 1 base, J lost 0 bases, and 12 bases lay in between. Germline V gene lookup returns CDR1 LGHNA and CDR2 YSLEER. The CDR3 coding sequence is TGCGCCAGCAGCCAAGTCTCACAGGGACCTAACTATGGCTACACCTTC. Translated: CASSQVSQGPNYGYTF.

The J gene is TRBJ2-2, the V gene TRBV28, with D possibly TRBD1 on 5 matching bases. Germline V gene sequence: CDR1 MDHEN, CDR2 SYDVKM. Between the trimmed V and J ends, which lost 4 bases and 3 bases, there was a span of 12 bases. This CDR3 region has 15 residues. CDR3 region: CASSSQTEYTGELFF. For the CDR3, the DNA is TGTGCCAGCAGTTCCCAGACAGAATACACCGGGGAGCTGTTTTTT.

This clone was observed a single time. The V and J genes are TRBV9 and TRBJ2-7; the match to TRBD2 covers 9 bases. There are 15 residues in the CDR3. The germline V gene encodes CDR1 SGDLS and CDR2 YYNGEE. Trimming at V came to 0 bases and at J to 5 bases, leaving 6 bases not matched to a gene. The CDR3 is CASSVVGLAGNEQYF. In DNA form, the CDR3 reads TGTGCCAGCAGCGTAGTGGGTCTAGCGGGAAACGAGCAGTACTTC.

The gene calls are TRBV5-6 and TRBJ2-1, with 9 bases that match TRBD2. The germline gives CDR1 SGHDT, CDR2 YYEEEE. CDR3 length equals 13 residues. V trimming: 3 bases; J trimming: 6 bases; junction bases outside the gene matches: 1. The CDR3, as DNA: TGTGCCAGCAGCTGGGGACTAGCCAATGAGCAGTTCTTC. Protein sequence: CASSWGLANEQFF.

The chain couples TRBV6-2 or TRBV6-3 to TRBJ1-2; D gene ambiguous. V was cut by 6 bases and J by 4 bases, with 12 bases left in between. The length of the CDR3 is 13 residues. CDR1 and CDR2 from the germline V gene are MNHEY and SVGEGT. The CDR3 spells CASSSEERYGYTF. CDR3 in DNA: TGTGCCAGCAGCTCGGAGGAGCGCTATGGCTACACCTTC.

This rearrangement joins TRBV3-1 (or the pseudogene TRBV3-2) to TRBJ1-5, with 10 bases that match TRBD1. V lost 4 bases, J lost 6 bases, and 3 bases stayed unmatched. CDR1 is LGHDT, CDR2 YNNKEL, per germline (reference sequence). The CDR3 loop spans 14 amino acids. The CDR3 DNA reads as TGTGCCAGCAGCCGGGGACAGGGGAGTCAGCCCCAGCATTTT. This sequence encodes CASSRGQGSQPQHF.

CDR3: CASSLAPTGQGYEQYF. CDR3 in DNA: TGTGCCAGCAGCTTAGCCCCGACGGGACAGGGTTACGAGCAGTACTTC. The chain links TRBV11-2 to TRBJ2-7, with 9 bases fitting TRBD1. Losses at the gene ends were 1 base for V and 4 bases for J; bases not matched to a gene: 8. Germline V gene lookup returns CDR1 SGHAT and CDR2 FQNNGV. The CDR3 covers 16 residues.

The chain is built from TRBV5-1 and TRBJ1-1, with 7 nucleotides matching TRBD1. Germline loops: CDR1 SGHRS, CDR2 YFSETQ. The V segment lost 0 bases and the J segment 3 bases; nucleotides outside the gene matches: 5. The CDR3 length is 15 residues. The CDR3 DNA reads as TGCGCCAGCAGCTTGGAACCGGGACAGTACACTGAAGCTTTCTTT. Translation: CASSLEPGQYTEAFF.

The chain uses TRBV5-1 and TRBJ2-3; 8 positions match TRBD2. The CDR3 consists of 16 residues. J was trimmed by 7 bases and V by 2 bases; bases with no gene match: 12. Germline CDR1 SGHRS, CDR2 YFSETQ. This chain's CDR3 is CASSLNPGLVVNTQYF. DNA of the CDR3: TGCGCCAGCAGCTTAAACCCGGGACTAGTGGTAAATACGCAGTATTTT.